These 27 T cell receptor beta chains were sequenced from one sample in a study of blood T cell repertoires in COVID-19. Data came from immunoSEQ multiplex PCR; TCRdb stores just in-frame clones and leaves some out. The sample comprises about 240,000 clones, nearly 95% of which are singletons, and around 0.83% rests with the top ten. The sequencing input was peripheral blood. The source of these receptors is a man between 25 and 39 years old with COVID-19, enrolled during active disease.

The rearrangement uses TRBV6-5 and TRBJ2-7; 9 bases fit TRBD1. The CDR3 runs to 14 residues. Germline CDR1 reads MNHEY; CDR2 reads SVGAGI. V gave up 6 bases and J gave up 6 bases; unmatched junction bases: 9. DNA for the CDR3: TGTGCCAGCAGCCCCACCGGGACAGGGTTCGAGCAGTACTTC. Translated: CASSPTGTGFEQYF.

The rearrangement uses TRBV4-2 and TRBJ2-1; 12 bases align to TRBD2. With 1 base clipped from V and 4 bases from J, the junction kept 2 bases outside the gene matches. The length of the CDR3 is 16 residues. Germline-derived CDR1 and CDR2 are LGHNA and YNFKEQ. In DNA form, the CDR3 reads TGTGCCAGCAGCCAAGGGACTAGCGGGACGTACAATGAGCAGTTCTTC. Encoded protein: CASSQGTSGTYNEQFF.

The V call is TRBV6-5, the J call TRBJ2-2; TRBD1 is a possible D gene (5 bases). The germline V gene has CDR1 MNHEY and CDR2 SVGAGI. CDR3 length: 14 amino acids. Trimming shortened V by 10 bases and J by 1 base, and 13 bases separated the two germline ends. The CDR3 nucleotides read TGTGCCATCCCGCAGGGTGGGAACACCGGGGAGCTGTTTTTT. Protein sequence: CAIPQGGNTGELFF.

The V call is TRBV6-5, the J call TRBJ2-5; 8 nucleotides match TRBD2. CDR1 and CDR2 (germline): MNHEY, SVGAGI. Trimming at V came to 6 bases and at J to 5 bases, leaving 8 bases not matched to a gene. This CDR3 contains 14 residues. CDR3 in DNA: TGTGCCAGCAGGGGATGGACTAGCTTGGAGACCCAGTACTTC. Amino acid sequence: CASRGWTSLETQYF.

The rearrangement joins TRBV7-2 to TRBJ2-4; tentative D call: TRBD1 (6 bases). Germline V gene sequence: CDR1 SGHTA, CDR2 FQGNSA. V dropped 4 bases and J dropped 6 bases, with 10 bases sitting between them. The CDR3 spans 13 residues. CDR3 coding DNA: TGTGCCAGCAGCTCCGACAGGTTAAACATTCAGTACTTC. Protein sequence: CASSSDRLNIQYF.

This clone is a singleton in its sample. Other DNA sequences within the sample encode an identical CDR3. The chain couples TRBV14 to TRBJ2-7; D unresolved. CDR3 length: 12 amino acids. CDR1 is SGHDN, CDR2 FVKESK, per germline. V shed 2 bases and J shed 1 base, with 3 bases lying between them. CDR3 bases: TGTGCCAGCAGCCAATCGTCCTACGAGCAGTACTTC. The encoded protein is CASSQSSYEQYF.

J is TRBJ1-4 and V is TRBV7-9, with 9 bases that match TRBD1. Looked up from germline, CDR1 is SEHNR and CDR2 is FQNEAQ (reference sequence). Trimming at V came to 5 bases and at J to 11 bases, leaving 12 bases not matched to a gene. The CDR3 runs 15 residues. The CDR3 spells CASSLGQGIPGKLFF. The CDR3 DNA follows: TGTGCCAGCAGCCTCGGACAGGGGATTCCCGGGAAACTGTTTTTT.

The chain combines TRBV5-1 with TRBJ1-6; 9 nucleotides match TRBD1. The V segment lost 0 bases and the J segment 1 base; nucleotides outside the gene matches: 8. This CDR3 contains 19 residues. Germline CDR1 SGHRS, CDR2 YFSETQ. CDR3 bases: TGCGCCAGCAGCTTGGGAACCGGGACAGGGTATTCCTATAATTCACCCCTCCACTTT. This encodes CASSLGTGTGYSYNSPLHF. The full variable domain, in which reference TRBV5-1 and TRBJ1-6 provide the parts outside the CDR3, is KAGVTQTPRYLIKTRGQQVTLSCSPISGHRSVSWYQQTPGQGLQFLFEYFSETQRNKGNFPGRFSGRQFSNSRSEMNVSTLELGDSALYLCASSLGTGTGYSYNSPLHFGNGTRLTVT.

The chain carries TRBV2 and TRBJ2-3; perhaps TRBD1 as D (6 bases). Trimming cost V 7 bases and J 0 bases, with 11 bases left between them. This CDR3 has 14 residues. The germline gives CDR1 SNHLY, CDR2 FYNNEI. CDR3 loop: CASMGATSTDTQYF. For the CDR3, the DNA is TGTGCCAGCATGGGGGCTACTAGCACAGATACGCAGTATTTT.

The chain joins TRBV9 to TRBJ2-5; a possible D gene is TRBD1 (6 bases). This CDR3 region has 13 residues. Germline CDR1 SGDLS, CDR2 YYNGEE. The V end lost 0 bases, the J end lost 5 bases, and 8 bases lay between the germline ends. The CDR3 DNA sequence: TGTGCCAGCAGCGTAGGAAGGGGGGAGACCCAGTACTTC. It translates to CASSVGRGETQYF.

The chain is built from TRBV11-2 and TRBJ2-3, with TRBD1 matching over 7 bases. Germline-derived CDR1 and CDR2 are SGHAT and FQNNGV. V dropped 5 bases and J dropped 4; count of bases not matched to a gene: 12. The CDR3 totals 16 residues. The CDR3 nucleotides read TGTGCCAGCAGCACCCTAGGACAGGCGGTTTCAGATACGCAGTATTTT. This sequence encodes CASSTLGQAVSDTQYF. The full variable domain, in which reference TRBV11-2 and TRBJ2-3 provide the parts outside the CDR3, is EAGVAQSPRYKIIEKRQSVAFWCNPISGHATLYWYQQILGQGPKLLIQFQNNGVVDDSQLPKDRFSAERLKGVDSTLKIQPAKLEDSAVYLCASSTLGQAVSDTQYFGPGTRLTVL.

Note on this clone: At one boundary the junction diverges from the germline segment, which might be a read error. The sample contains more than one DNA sequence encoding this CDR3. The CDR3 spells CAISESSGAEKLFF. In nucleotides, the CDR3 is TGTGCCATCAGTGAGTCTTCAGGGGCTGAAAAGCTGTTTTTT. The gene calls are TRBV10-3 and TRBJ1-4; D possibly corresponds to TRBD1 (6 bases). This CDR3 is 14 amino acids long. CDR1 and CDR2 (germline): ENHRY, SYGVKD.

J is TRBJ1-1 and V is TRBV7-9; maybe TRBD1 (6 bases). The CDR3 has 12 amino acids. Germline CDR1 and CDR2: SEHNR and FQNEAQ (reference sequence). Trimming shortened V by 11 bases and J by 1 base, and 11 bases separated the two germline ends. CDR3 sequence reads: CAGQGQNTEAFF. CDR3 nucleotide sequence: TGTGCCGGGCAGGGACAGAACACTGAAGCTTTCTTT.

The rearrangement uses TRBV5-4 and TRBJ1-5; a possible D gene is TRBD1 (6 bases). Trimming removed 4 bases at V and 5 bases at J, with 10 bases between. Germline CDR1 and CDR2: SGHNT and YYREEE (reference sequence). The CDR3 is 13 residues long. The CDR3 nucleotides are TGTGCCAGCAGCATAGGGGGGGATCAGCCCCAGCATTTT. Translated, it gives CASSIGGDQPQHF. Based on the CDR3 plus reference TRBV5-4 and TRBJ1-5, the full variable domain is ETGVTQSPTHLIKTRGQQVTLRCSSQSGHNTVSWYQQALGQGPQFIFQYYREEENGRGNFPPRFSGLQFPNYSSELNVNALELDDSALYLCASSIGGDQPQHFGDGTRLSIL.

The CDR3 coding sequence is TGTGCCAGCAGCTTAATGCCCTCGGGCACCGGGGAGCTGTTTTTT. It encodes CASSLMPSGTGELFF. This chain connects TRBV7-2 to TRBJ2-2; D is ambiguous. The germline V and J ends were trimmed by 2 bases and 4 bases, with 11 bases remaining between them. The germline V gene encodes CDR1 SGHTA and CDR2 FQGNSA. This CDR3 is 15 amino acids long.

V is TRBV25-1 and J is TRBJ2-3, with D uncertain. The CDR3 extends over 13 amino acids. Germline values: CDR1 MGHDK, CDR2 SYGVNS. V shed 4 bases and J shed 4 bases, with 9 bases lying between them. The CDR3 DNA reads TGTGCCAGCAGTGTCCCCCCCGCAGATACGCAGTATTTT. It yields the protein CASSVPPADTQYF.

The CDR3 region is CASSNPGTSGEQGGSEQYF. CDR3 nucleotides: TGTGCCAGCAGTAATCCCGGGACTAGCGGGGAACAGGGGGGGAGCGAGCAGTACTTC. The gene calls are TRBV2 and TRBJ2-7, with 13 positions matching TRBD2. Trimming cost V 5 bases and J 6 bases; bases outside gene matches: 19. The CDR3 is 19 amino acids. Looked up from germline, CDR1 is SNHLY and CDR2 is FYNNEI.

The chain recombines TRBV24-1 with TRBJ2-7, with D uncertain. This CDR3 spans 14 amino acids. V lost 1 base and J 3 bases, leaving 9 bases between the germline ends. Germline CDR1 and CDR2: KGHDR and SFDVKD. The CDR3 nucleotides are TGTGCCACCAGTGATTTTACAGCCCTCTACGAGCAGTACTTC. This sequence encodes CATSDFTALYEQYF.

V is TRBV6-1 and J is TRBJ1-1, with a tentative D call TRBD1 (6 bases). V dropped 4 bases and J dropped 7 bases, with 22 bases sitting between them. Germline V lookup: CDR1 MNHNS, CDR2 SASEGT. The CDR3 is 16 residues long. The CDR3 bases are TGTGCCAGCAGTGCCGCCGGCAGCTCAAACAGGGATGAAGCTTTCTTT. Translation: CASSAAGSSNRDEAFF.

This clone was recorded a few times. The J gene is TRBJ2-3, the V gene TRBV7-3, with 9 bases identical to TRBD2. CDR1 SGHTA and CDR2 FQGTGA come from the germline V gene. The CDR3 contains 16 residues. V lost 2 bases, J lost 2 bases, and 5 bases stayed unmatched. CDR3 DNA sequence: TGTGCCAGCAGCTTAGTTGGGACTAGCCACACAGATACGCAGTATTTT. Translated: CASSLVGTSHTDTQYF.

The chain links TRBV7-9 to TRBJ2-1; 7 nucleotides line up with TRBD2. This CDR3 has 15 residues. Trimming removed 5 bases from V and 0 bases from J; junction bases left unmatched: 4. CDR1 is SEHNR, CDR2 FQNEAQ, per germline (reference sequence). CDR3 in DNA: TGTGCCAGCAGCCAGCGGGGCAGCTCCTACAATGAGCAGTTCTTC. It encodes CASSQRGSSYNEQFF.

The chain joins TRBV3-1 (or the pseudogene TRBV3-2) to TRBJ1-3; no clear D gene. This CDR3 contains 16 residues. CDR1 is LGHDT and CDR2 is YNNKEL in the germline V gene (reference sequence). Deletions cut 4 bases from V and 2 bases from J, with 15 bases between. CDR3 nucleotides: TGTGCCAGCAGCCGGAAGACATCTCCCACTGGAAACACCATATATTTT. Its protein product is CASSRKTSPTGNTIYF.

The chain couples TRBV18 to TRBJ1-6, with TRBD1 identical over 8 bases. Trimming removed 4 bases from V and 9 bases from J; junction bases left unmatched: 5. This CDR3 has 14 residues. Germline-derived CDR1 and CDR2 are KGHSH and LQKENI. The CDR3: CASSQQGVFSPLHF. CDR3 coding DNA: TGTGCCAGCTCACAACAGGGGGTCTTTTCACCCCTCCACTTT. Full variable domain (rest looked up from reference TRBV18 and TRBJ1-6): NAGVMQNPRHLVRRRGQEARLRCSPMKGHSHVYWYRQLPEEGLKFMVYLQKENIIDESGMPKERFSAEFPKEGPSILRIQQVVRGDSAAYFCASSQQGVFSPLHFGNGTRLTVT.

This chain connects TRBV5-1 to TRBJ1-1; D is possibly TRBD1 (6 bases). V was trimmed by 6 bases and J by 5 bases, leaving 14 bases between them. This CDR3 comprises 13 residues. Germline loops: CDR1 SGHRS, CDR2 YFSETQ. CDR3 coding DNA: TGCGCCAGCAAAACAGGGCCCCGGACTGAAGCTTTCTTT. It encodes CASKTGPRTEAFF.

The chain joins TRBV19 to TRBJ2-3; 15 bases map to TRBD2. This CDR3 is built from 17 residues. Trimming took 3 bases from V and 3 from J; bases not matched to a gene: 4. Germline V gene sequence: CDR1 LNHDA, CDR2 SQIVND (reference sequence). Here the CDR3 reads CASSMRTSGGATDTQYF. The CDR3 DNA reads TGTGCCAGTAGTATGAGGACTAGCGGGGGGGCAACAGATACGCAGTATTTT. The full variable domain, rest sourced from reference TRBV19 and TRBJ2-3, is DGGITQSPKYLFRKEGQNVTLSCEQNLNHDAMYWYRQDPGQGLRLIYYSQIVNDFQKGDIAEGYSVSREKKESFPLTVTSAQKNPTAFYLCASSMRTSGGATDTQYFGPGTRLTVL.

The V gene is TRBV5-1, the J gene TRBJ1-4; perhaps TRBD1 as D (6 bases). Germline CDR1 and CDR2: SGHRS and YFSETQ. The length of the CDR3 is 15 residues. The ends were cut back, 4 bases at V and 4 bases at J, with 14 bases in the middle. The CDR3 loop is CASSPWGTFNEKLFF. The CDR3 nucleotides are TGCGCCAGCAGCCCATGGGGGACATTTAATGAAAAACTGTTTTTT.

The chain uses TRBV5-5 and TRBJ1-4; 9 bases are shared with TRBD1. Germline CDR1 reads SGHKS; CDR2 reads YYEKEE (reference sequence). The CDR3 consists of 16 residues. The ends lost 4 bases at V and 5 bases at J; junction bases unmatched: 9. The CDR3 sequence is CASSTPVQGANEKLFF. As DNA, the CDR3 is TGTGCCAGCAGCACCCCAGTACAGGGGGCGAATGAAAAACTGTTTTTT.